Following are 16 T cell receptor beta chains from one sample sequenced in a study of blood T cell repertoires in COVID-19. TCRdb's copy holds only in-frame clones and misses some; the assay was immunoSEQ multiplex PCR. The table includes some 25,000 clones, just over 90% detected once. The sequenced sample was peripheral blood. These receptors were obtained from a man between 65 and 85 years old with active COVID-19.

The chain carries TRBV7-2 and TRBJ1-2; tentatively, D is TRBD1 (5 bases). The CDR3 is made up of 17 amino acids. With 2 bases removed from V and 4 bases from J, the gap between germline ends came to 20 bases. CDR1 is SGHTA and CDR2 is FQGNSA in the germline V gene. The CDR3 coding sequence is TGTGCCAGCAGCTTATTGTCCCGGGTCAAGGGGTTCTATGGCTACACCTTC. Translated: CASSLLSRVKGFYGYTF. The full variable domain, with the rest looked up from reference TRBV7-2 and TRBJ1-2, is GAGVSQSPSNKVTEKGKDVELRCDPISGHTALYWYRQSLGQGLEFLIYFQGNSAPDKSGLPSDRFSAERTGGSVSTLTIQRTQQEDSAVYLCASSLLSRVKGFYGYTFGSGTRLTVV.

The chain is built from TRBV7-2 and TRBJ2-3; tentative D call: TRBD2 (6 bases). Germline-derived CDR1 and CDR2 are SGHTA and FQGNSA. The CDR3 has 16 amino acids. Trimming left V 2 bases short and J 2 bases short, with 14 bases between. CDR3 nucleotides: TGTGCCAGCAGCTTACGCGGGCTAGCGACCACAGATACGCAGTATTTT. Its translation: CASSLRGLATTDTQYF.

CDR3 region: CAWTRAGGNTEAFF. The DNA for the CDR3 is TGTGCCTGGACCCGAGCGGGGGGGAACACTGAAGCTTTCTTT. This chain joins TRBV30 and TRBJ1-1, with a possible D match to TRBD1 (5 bases). The CDR3 runs 14 residues. The V and J ends lost 4 bases and 1 base respectively, with 13 bases between them. The germline V gene encodes CDR1 GTSNPN and CDR2 SVGIG (reference sequence).

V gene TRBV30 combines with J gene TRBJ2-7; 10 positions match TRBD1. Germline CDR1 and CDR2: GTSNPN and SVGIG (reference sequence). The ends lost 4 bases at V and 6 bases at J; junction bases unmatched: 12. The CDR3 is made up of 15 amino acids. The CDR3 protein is CAWKGRTGQGSEQYF. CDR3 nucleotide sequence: TGTGCCTGGAAGGGGAGGACGGGACAGGGGTCCGAGCAGTACTTC.

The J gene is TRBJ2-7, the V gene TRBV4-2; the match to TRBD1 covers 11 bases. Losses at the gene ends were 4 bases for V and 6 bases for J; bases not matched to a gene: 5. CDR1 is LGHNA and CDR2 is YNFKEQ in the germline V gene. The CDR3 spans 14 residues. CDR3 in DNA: TGTGCCAGCAGCCGCGGGACAGGGGGTCGCGAGCAGTACTTC. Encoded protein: CASSRGTGGREQYF.

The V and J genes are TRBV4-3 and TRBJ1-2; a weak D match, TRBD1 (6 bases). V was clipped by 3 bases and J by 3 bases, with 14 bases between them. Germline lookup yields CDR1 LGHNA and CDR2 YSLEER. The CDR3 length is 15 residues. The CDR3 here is CASSHQDSRYYGYTF. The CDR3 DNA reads TGCGCCAGCAGCCACCAGGACAGTAGGTACTATGGCTACACCTTC.

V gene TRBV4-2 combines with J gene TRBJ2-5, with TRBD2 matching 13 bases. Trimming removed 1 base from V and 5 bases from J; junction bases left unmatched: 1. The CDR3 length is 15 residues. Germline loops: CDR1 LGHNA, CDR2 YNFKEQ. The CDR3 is CASSQGLAGGETQYF. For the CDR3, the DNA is TGTGCCAGCAGCCAAGGACTAGCGGGGGGTGAGACCCAGTACTTC.

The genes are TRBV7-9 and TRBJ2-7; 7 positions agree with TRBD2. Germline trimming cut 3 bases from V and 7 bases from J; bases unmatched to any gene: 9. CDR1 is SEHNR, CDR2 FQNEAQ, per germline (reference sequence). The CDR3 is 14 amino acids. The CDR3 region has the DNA TGTGCCAGCAGCTTGGGGCGGGAGTCGGGGGAGCAGTACTTC. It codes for CASSLGRESGEQYF.

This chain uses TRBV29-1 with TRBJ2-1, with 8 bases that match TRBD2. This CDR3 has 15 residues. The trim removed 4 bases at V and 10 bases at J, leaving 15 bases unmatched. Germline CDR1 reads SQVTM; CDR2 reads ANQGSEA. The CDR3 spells CSVVGAGGLPPEQFF. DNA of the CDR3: TGCAGCGTTGTAGGCGCGGGGGGCCTCCCTCCCGAGCAGTTCTTC.

The CDR3 reads CASSVSAGSNTGELFF. CDR3 nucleotide sequence: TGTGCCAGCTCGGTCTCGGCGGGGTCTAACACCGGGGAGCTGTTTTTT. This chain joins TRBV18 and TRBJ2-2; D possibly corresponds to TRBD2 (6 bases). The germline gives CDR1 KGHSH, CDR2 LQKENI. The CDR3 spans 16 residues. The V end was cut by 6 bases, the J end by 2 bases, with 16 bases between.

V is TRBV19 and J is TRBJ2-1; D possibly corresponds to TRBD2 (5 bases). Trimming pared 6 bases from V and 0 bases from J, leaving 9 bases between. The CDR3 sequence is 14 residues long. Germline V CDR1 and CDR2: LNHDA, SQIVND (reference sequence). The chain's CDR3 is CASSRTSSYNEQFF. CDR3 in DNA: TGTGCCAGTAGCCGTACTAGCTCCTACAATGAGCAGTTCTTC. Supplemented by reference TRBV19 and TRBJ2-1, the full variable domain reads DGGITQSPKYLFRKEGQNVTLSCEQNLNHDAMYWYRQDPGQGLRLIYYSQIVNDFQKGDIAEGYSVSREKKESFPLTVTSAQKNPTAFYLCASSRTSSYNEQFFGPGTRLTVL.

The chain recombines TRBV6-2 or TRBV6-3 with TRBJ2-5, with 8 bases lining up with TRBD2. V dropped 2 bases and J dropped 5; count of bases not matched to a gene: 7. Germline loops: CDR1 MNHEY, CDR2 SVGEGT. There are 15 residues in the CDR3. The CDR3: CASSYVGGAGETQYF. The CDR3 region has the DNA TGTGCCAGCAGTTACGTCGGGGGGGCCGGGGAGACCCAGTACTTC.

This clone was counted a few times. CDR3 in DNA: TGTGCCAGCAGCCCCGGGACAGGGAGCTACGAGCAGTACTTC. This encodes CASSPGTGSYEQYF. This chain uses TRBV7-2 with TRBJ2-7; TRBD1 aligns across 9 bases. The CDR3 runs to 14 residues. Germline values: CDR1 SGHTA, CDR2 FQGNSA. The V gene end was trimmed by 5 bases and the J gene end by 3 bases; junction bases not matched to a gene: 5.

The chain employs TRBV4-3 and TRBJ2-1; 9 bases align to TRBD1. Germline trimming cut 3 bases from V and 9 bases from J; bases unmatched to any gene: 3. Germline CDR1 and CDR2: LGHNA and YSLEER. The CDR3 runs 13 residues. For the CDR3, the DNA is TGCGCCAGCAGCCACAACAGGGGGCTTGAGCAGTTCTTC. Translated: CASSHNRGLEQFF.

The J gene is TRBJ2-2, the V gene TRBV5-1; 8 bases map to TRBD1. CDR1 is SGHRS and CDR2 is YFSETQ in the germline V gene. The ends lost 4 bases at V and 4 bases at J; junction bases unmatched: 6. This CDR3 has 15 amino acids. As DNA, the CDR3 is TGCGCCAGCAGCCTTGGACAGGGTCTCACCGGGGAGCTGTTTTTT. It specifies CASSLGQGLTGELFF.

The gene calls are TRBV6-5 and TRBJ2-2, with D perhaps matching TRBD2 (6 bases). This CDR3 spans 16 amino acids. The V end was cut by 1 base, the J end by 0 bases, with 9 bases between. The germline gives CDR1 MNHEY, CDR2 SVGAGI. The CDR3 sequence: CASSYFAGSNTGELFF. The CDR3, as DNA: TGTGCCAGCAGTTACTTCGCGGGGTCGAACACCGGGGAGCTGTTTTTT.